This T cell receptor beta chain was observed in a study of T cells after yellow fever vaccination. General study findings and limits: A large majority of primary-vaccination clones showed up again after the booster (under 98% CD4, roughly 88% CD8).

From germline, CDR1 is SGHDT and CDR2 YYEEEE. The CDR3 totals 16 residues. V trimming: 3 bases; J trimming: 4 bases; junction bases outside the gene matches: 8. As TCR cDNA was made by 5'RACE template switching, a universal primer site and UMIs were added. From the 5' RACE reads, TCRdb called clonotypes with MiXCR, one entry per CDR3 protein. The data hold about 340,000 distinct CDR3 sequences, with roughly 4% observed a single time. In regard to this clonotype: Antigen: not known.

This TCR derives from a young man who received the YFV17D yellow fever vaccine. The sequencing used PBMCs, collected 5 days after the yellow fever booster vaccination. The chain recombines TRBV5-6 with TRBJ2-3; 10 bases agree with TRBD2. The CDR3: CASSSLSGGAPDTQYF. The CDR3 DNA is TGTGCCAGCAGCTCCCTGAGCGGGGGGGCCCCAGATACGCAGTATTTT.